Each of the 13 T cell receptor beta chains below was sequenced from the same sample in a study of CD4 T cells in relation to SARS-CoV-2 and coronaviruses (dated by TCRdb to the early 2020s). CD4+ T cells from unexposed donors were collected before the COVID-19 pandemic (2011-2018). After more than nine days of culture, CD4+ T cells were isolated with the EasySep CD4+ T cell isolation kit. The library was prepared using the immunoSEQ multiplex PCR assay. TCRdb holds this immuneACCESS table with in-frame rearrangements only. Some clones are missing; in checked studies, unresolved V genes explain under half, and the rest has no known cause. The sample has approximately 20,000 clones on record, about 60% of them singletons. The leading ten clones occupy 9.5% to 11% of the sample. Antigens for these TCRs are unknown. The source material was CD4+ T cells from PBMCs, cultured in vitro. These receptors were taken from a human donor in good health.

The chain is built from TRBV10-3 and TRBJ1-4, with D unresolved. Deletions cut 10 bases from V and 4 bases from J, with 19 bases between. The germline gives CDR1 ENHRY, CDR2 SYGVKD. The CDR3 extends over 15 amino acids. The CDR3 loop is CATSPVGGSNEKLFF. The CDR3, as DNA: TGTGCCACGAGTCCGGTGGGTGGGAGTAATGAAAAACTGTTTTTT.

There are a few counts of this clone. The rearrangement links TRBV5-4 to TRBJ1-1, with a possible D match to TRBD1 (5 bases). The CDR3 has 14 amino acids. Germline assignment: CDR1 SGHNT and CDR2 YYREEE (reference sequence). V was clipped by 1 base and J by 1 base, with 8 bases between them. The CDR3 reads CASSLRGPNTEAFF. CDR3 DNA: TGTGCCAGCAGCTTGCGGGGACCGAACACTGAAGCTTTCTTT. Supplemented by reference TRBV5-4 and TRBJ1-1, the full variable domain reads ETGVTQSPTHLIKTRGQQVTLRCSSQSGHNTVSWYQQALGQGPQFIFQYYREEENGRGNFPPRFSGLQFPNYSSELNVNALELDDSALYLCASSLRGPNTEAFFGQGTRLTVV.

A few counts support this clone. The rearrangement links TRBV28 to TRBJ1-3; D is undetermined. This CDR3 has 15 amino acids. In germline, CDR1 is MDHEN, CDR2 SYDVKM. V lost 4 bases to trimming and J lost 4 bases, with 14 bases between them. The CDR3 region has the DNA TGTGCCAGCAGTTATCATGCCGGACTGGGAAACACCATATATTTT. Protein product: CASSYHAGLGNTIYF. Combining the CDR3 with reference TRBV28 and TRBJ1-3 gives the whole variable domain DVKVTQSSRYLVKRTGEKVFLECVQDMDHENMFWYRQDPGLGLRLIYFSYDVKMKEKGDIPEGYSVSREKKERFSLILESASTNQTSMYLCASSYHAGLGNTIYFGEGSWLTVV.

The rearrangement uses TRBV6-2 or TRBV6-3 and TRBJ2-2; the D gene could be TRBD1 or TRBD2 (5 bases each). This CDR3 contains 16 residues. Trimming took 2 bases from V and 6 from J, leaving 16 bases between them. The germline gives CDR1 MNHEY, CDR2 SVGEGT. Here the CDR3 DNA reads TGTGCCAGCAGTTACGGGGCGGGCCTCCTTGCCGGGGAGCTGTTTTTT. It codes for CASSYGAGLLAGELFF.

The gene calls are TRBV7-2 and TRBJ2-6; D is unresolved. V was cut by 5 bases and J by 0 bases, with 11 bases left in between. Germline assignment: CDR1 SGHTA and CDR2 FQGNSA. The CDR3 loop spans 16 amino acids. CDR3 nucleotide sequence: TGTGCCAGCAGCCCCCGACGGAGCTCTGGGGCCAACGTCCTGACTTTC. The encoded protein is CASSPRRSSGANVLTF.

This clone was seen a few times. The CDR3 loop is CASSPGTDYGYTF. In DNA form, the CDR3 reads TGTGCCAGCAGCCCTGGGACAGACTATGGCTACACCTTC. The chain links TRBV14 to TRBJ1-2; 7 nucleotides align to TRBD1. This CDR3 contains 13 residues. The V and J ends lost 4 bases and 3 bases, in that order; junction bases with no gene match: 2. CDR1 is SGHDN, CDR2 FVKESK, per germline.

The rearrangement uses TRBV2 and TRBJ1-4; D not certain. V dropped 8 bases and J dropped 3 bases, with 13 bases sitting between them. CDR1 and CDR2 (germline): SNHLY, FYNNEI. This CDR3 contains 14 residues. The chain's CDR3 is CASGGYPPNEKLFF. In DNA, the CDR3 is TGTGCCAGCGGCGGCTACCCACCTAATGAAAAACTGTTTTTT.

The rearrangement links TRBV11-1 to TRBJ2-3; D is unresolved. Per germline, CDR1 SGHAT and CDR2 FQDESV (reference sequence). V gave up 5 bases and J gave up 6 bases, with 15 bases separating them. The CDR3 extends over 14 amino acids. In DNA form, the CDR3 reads TGTGCCAGCAGCCCGTCCCGACCCGCGGATACGCAGTATTTT. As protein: CASSPSRPADTQYF.

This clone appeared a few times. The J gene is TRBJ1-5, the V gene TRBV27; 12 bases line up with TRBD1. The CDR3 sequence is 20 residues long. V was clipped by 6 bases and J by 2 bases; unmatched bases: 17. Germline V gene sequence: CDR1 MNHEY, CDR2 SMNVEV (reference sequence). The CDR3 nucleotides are TGTGCCAGCAGAACCATCAGCCGGGACAGGGGGCTCCCCGGCAATCAGCCCCAGCATTTT. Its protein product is CASRTISRDRGLPGNQPQHF.

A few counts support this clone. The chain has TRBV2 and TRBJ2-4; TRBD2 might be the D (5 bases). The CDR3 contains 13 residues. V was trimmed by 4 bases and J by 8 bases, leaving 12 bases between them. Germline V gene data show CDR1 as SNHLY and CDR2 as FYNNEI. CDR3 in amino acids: CASSVWLADIQYF. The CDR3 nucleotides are TGTGCCAGCAGTGTATGGCTAGCAGACATTCAGTACTTC.

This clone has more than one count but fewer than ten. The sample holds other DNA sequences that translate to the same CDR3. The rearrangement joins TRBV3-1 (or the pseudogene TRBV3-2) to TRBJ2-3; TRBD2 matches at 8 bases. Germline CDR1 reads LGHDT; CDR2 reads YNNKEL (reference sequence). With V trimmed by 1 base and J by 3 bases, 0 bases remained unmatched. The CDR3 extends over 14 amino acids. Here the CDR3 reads CASSQGLATDTQYF. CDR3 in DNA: TGTGCCAGCAGCCAAGGACTAGCGACAGATACGCAGTATTTT.

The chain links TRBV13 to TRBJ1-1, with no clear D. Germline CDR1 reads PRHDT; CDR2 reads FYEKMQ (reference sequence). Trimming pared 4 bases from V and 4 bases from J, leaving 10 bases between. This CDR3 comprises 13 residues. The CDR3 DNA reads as TGTGCCAGCAGCTACGGGTTGCGCACTGAAGCTTTCTTT. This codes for CASSYGLRTEAFF.

CDR3 in amino acids: CAWNFPHQPQHF. CDR3 nucleotides: TGTGCCTGGAATTTTCCCCACCAGCCCCAGCATTTT. The rearrangement links TRBV30 to TRBJ1-5; the D is unclear. CDR1 is GTSNPN and CDR2 is SVGIG in the germline V gene (reference sequence). The CDR3 is made up of 12 amino acids. The V gene lost 4 bases and the J gene lost 7 bases, with 11 bases spanning the gap.